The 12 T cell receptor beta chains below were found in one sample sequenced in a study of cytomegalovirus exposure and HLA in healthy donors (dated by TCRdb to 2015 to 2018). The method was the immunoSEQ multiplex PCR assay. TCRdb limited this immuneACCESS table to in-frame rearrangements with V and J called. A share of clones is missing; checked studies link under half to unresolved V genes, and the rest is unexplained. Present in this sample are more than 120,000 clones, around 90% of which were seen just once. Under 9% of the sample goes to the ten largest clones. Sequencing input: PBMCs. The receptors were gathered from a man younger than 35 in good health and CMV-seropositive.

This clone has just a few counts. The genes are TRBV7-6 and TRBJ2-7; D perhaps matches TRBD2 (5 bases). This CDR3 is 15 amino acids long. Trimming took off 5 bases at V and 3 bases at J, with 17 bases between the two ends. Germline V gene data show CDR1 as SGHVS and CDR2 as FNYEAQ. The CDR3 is CASSAGSGGFYEQYF. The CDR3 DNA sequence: TGTGCCAGCAGCGCAGGCAGTGGAGGCTTCTACGAGCAGTACTTC. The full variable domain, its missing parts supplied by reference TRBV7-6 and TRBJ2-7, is GAGVSQSPRYKVTKRGQDVALRCDPISGHVSLYWYRQALGQGPEFLTYFNYEAQQDKSGLPNDRFSAERPEGSISTLTIQRTEQRDSAMYRCASSAGSGGFYEQYFGPGTRLTVT.

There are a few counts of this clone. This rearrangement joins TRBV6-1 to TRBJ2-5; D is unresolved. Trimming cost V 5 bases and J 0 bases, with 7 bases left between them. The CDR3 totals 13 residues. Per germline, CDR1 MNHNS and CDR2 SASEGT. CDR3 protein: CASSSDYQETQYF. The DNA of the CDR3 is TGTGCCAGCAGTTCCGACTACCAAGAGACCCAGTACTTC.

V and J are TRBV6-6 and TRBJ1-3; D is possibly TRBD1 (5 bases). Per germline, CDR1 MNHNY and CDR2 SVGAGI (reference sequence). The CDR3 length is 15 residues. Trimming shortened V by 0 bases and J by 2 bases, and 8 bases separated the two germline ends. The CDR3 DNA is TGTGCCAGCAGTTACTCGAGACAGACTGGAAACACCATATATTTT. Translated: CASSYSRQTGNTIYF.

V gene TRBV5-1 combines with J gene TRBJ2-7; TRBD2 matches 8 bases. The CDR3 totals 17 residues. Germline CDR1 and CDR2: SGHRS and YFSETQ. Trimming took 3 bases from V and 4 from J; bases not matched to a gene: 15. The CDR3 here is CASSYTASGPGGYEQYF. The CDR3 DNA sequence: TGCGCCAGCAGCTACACCGCTAGCGGGCCCGGAGGGTACGAGCAGTACTTC.

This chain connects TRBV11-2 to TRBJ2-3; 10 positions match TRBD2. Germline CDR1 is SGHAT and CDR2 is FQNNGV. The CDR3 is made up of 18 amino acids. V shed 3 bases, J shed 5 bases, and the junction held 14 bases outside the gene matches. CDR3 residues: CASSFYPSGRQLGDTQYF. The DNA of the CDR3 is TGTGCCAGCAGCTTTTATCCTAGCGGGAGACAATTAGGAGATACGCAGTATTTT.

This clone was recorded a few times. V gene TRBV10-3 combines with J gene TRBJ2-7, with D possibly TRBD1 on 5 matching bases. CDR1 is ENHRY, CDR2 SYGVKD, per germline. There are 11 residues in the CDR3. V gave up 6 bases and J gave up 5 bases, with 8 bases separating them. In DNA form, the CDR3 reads TGTGCCATCAGCCAGGGTAACGAGCAGTACTTC. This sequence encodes CAISQGNEQYF.

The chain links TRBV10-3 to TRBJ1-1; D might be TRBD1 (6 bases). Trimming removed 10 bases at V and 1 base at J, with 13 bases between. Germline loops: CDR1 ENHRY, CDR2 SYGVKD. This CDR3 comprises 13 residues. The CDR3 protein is CATPGHQNTEAFF. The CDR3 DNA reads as TGTGCCACCCCGGGACACCAGAACACTGAAGCTTTCTTT.

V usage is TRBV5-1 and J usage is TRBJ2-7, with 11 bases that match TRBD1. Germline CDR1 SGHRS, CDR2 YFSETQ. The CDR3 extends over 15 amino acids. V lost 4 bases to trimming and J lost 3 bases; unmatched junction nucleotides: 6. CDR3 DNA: TGCGCCAGCAGCCCACCCGGGACAGGGGGCTACGAGCAGTACTTC. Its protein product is CASSPPGTGGYEQYF.

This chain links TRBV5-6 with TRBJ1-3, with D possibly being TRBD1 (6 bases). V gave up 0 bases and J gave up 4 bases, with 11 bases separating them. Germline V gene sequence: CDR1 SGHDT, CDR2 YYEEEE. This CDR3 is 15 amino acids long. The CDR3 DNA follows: TGTGCCAGCAGCTTGGCGGGGGGGCAAGGAAACACCATATATTTT. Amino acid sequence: CASSLAGGQGNTIYF.

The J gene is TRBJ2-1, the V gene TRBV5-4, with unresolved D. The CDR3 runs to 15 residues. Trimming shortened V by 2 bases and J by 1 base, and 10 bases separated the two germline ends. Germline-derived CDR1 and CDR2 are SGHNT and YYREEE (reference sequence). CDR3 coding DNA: TGTGCCAGCAGCTTTGCCCGGGTGTCCTACAATGAGCAGTTCTTC. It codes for CASSFARVSYNEQFF.

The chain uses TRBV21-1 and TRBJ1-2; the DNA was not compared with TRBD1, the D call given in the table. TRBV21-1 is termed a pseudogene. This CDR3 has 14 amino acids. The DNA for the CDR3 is TGTGCCAGCAGCAAAGTGGACAGGGGGCGATTCTACACCTTC. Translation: CASSKVDRGRFYTF.

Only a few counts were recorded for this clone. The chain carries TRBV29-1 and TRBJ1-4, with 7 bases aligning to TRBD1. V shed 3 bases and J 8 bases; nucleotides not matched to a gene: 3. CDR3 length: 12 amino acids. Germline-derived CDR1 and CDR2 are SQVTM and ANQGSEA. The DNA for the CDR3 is TGCAGCGTTGACAGGGGGAAGGAAAAACTGTTTTTT. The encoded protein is CSVDRGKEKLFF. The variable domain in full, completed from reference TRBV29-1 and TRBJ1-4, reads SAVISQKPSRDICQRGTSLTIQCQVDSQVTMMFWYRQQPGQSLTLIATANQGSEATYESGFVIDKFPISRPNLTFSTLTVSNMSPEDSSIYLCSVDRGKEKLFFGSGTQLSVL.